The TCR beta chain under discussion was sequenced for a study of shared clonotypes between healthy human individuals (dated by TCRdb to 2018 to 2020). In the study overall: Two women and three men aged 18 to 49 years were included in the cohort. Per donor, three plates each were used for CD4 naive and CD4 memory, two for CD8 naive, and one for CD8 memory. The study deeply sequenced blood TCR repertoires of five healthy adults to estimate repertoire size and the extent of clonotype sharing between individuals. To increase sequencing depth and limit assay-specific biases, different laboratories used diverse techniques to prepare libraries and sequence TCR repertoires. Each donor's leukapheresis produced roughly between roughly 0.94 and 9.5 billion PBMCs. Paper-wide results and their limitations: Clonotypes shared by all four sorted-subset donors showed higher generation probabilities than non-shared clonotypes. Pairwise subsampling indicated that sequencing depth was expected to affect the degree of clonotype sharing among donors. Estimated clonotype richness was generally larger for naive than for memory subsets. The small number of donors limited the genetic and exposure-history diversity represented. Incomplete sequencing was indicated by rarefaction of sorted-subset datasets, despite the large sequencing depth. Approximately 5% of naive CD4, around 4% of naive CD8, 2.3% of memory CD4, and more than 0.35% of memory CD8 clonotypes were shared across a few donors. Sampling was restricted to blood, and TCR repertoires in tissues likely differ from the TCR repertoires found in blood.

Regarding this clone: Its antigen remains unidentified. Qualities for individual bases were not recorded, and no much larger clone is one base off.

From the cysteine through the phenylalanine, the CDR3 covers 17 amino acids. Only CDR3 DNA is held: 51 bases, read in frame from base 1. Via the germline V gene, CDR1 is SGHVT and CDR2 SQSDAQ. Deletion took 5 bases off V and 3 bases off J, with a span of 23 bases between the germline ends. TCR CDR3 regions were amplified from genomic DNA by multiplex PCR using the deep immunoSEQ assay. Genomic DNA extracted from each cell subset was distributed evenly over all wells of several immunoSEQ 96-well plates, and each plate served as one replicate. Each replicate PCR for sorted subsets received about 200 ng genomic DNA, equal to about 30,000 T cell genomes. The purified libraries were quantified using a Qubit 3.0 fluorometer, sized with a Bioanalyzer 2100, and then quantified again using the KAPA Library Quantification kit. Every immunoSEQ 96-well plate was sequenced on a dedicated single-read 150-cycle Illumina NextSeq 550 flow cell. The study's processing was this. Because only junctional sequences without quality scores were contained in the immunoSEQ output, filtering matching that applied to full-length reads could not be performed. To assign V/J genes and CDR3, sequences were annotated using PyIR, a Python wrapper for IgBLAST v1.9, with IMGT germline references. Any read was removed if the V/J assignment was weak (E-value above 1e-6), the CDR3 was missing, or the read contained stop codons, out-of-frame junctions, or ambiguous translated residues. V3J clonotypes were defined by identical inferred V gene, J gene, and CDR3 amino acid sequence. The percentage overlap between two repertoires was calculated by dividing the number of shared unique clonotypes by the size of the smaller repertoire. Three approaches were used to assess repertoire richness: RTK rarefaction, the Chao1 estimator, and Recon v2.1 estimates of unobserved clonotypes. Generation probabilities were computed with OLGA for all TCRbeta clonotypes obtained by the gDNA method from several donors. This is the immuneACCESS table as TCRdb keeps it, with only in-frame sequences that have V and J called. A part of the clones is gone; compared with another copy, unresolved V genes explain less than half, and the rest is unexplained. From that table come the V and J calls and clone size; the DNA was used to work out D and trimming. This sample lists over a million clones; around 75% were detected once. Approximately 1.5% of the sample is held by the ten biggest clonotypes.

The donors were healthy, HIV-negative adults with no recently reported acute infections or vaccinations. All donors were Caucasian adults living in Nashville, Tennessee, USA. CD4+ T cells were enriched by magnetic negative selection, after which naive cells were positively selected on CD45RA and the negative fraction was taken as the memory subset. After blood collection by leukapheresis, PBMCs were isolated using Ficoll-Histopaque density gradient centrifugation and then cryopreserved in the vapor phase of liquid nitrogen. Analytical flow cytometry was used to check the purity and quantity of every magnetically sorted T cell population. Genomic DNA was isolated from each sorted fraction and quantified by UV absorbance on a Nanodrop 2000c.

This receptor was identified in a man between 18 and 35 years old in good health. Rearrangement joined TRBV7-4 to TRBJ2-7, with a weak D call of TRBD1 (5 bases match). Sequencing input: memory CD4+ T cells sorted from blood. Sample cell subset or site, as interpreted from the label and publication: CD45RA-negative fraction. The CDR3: CASSPLVFDSTGYEQYF. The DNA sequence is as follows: TGTGCCAGCAGCCCCTTGGTTTTTGATAGCACAGGCTACGAGCAGTACTTC. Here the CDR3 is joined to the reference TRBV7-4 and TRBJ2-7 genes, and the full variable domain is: GAGVSQSPRYKVAKRGRDVALRCDSISGHVTLYWYRQTLGQGSEVLTYSQSDAQRDKSGRPSGRFSAERPERSVSTLKIQRTEQGDSAVYLCASSPLVFDSTGYEQYFGPGTRLTVT.